The rows below give T cell receptor beta chains drawn from one sample of a study of chemoradiotherapy in HPV16-positive cancers. Measured with immunoSEQ multiplex PCR; TCRdb has only the in-frame clones, and not every one. The sample shows nearly 9,000 clones, roughly 84% of them seen only once. Sequencing used tumor tissue, obtained from a patient who underwent chemoradiotherapy. The source is a human donor with HPV-associated anogenital cancer. Each CDR3 is given with its conserved first and last residue. Fields, in order: clone size, J gene, D gene, V gene, CDR3 length, CDR3 DNA, CDR3 protein. D genes are given only for firm matches. Expanded clones get a size class; other rows say once, few or many, or leave the size out.

.,TRBJ1-2,.,TRBV28,11,TGTGCCAGCAGTTTATGGGATGGCTACACCTTC,CASSLWDGYTF
.,TRBJ1-2,TRBD1,TRBV7-6,14,TGTGCCAGCAGCTGGGGACAGGGGGCGGGAGGCTACACCTTC,CASSWGQGAGGYTF
.,TRBJ1-5,.,TRBV11-3,15,TGTGCCAGCAGCTTAGGGTCCGGTAGCAATCAGCCCCAGCATTTT,CASSLGSGSNQPQHF
.,TRBJ1-1,.,TRBV19,17,TGTGCCAGTAGTATAGACGGTCCGGGCAGCGGTGACACTGAAGCTTTCTTT,CASSIDGPGSGDTEAFF
few,TRBJ1-1,TRBD1,TRBV7-6,15,TGTGCCAGCAGCTTGGACAGGGGGGGAGAGGCTGAAGCTTTCTTT,CASSLDRGGEAEAFF
.,TRBJ2-1,TRBD2,TRBV11-3,15,TGTGCCAGCAGCTTAGTAGCGGGGGGGGAAGGTGAGCAGTTCTTC,CASSLVAGGEGEQFF
once,TRBJ1-3,.,TRBV6-1,11,TGTGCCAGCAGTGTGGTAAACACCATATATTTT,CASSVVNTIYF
few,TRBJ1-5,.,TRBV6-1,17,TGTGCCAGCAGTGAAGGTTCGCACCGAGGGGGCAATCAGCCCCAGCATTTT,CASSEGSHRGGNQPQHF
.,TRBJ1-5,.,TRBV6-5,15,TGTGCCAGCAGTTACTCTGGTGACACCTATCAGCCCCAGCATTTT,CASSYSGDTYQPQHF
.,TRBJ2-5,TRBD1,TRBV18,13,TGTGCCAGCTCAGCGACAGGGGTGGAGACCCAGTACTTC,CASSATGVETQYF
.,TRBJ1-1,TRBD1,TRBV7-6,15,TGTGCCAGCAGCCCAGGACAGGGCAAAAACACTGAAGCTTTCTTT,CASSPGQGKNTEAFF
few,TRBJ2-7,.,TRBV2,14,TGTGCCAGCAGTGTTTACCGACAGGCCCACGAGCAGTACTTC,CASSVYRQAHEQYF
large,TRBJ2-2,.,TRBV9,12,TGTGCCAGCAGCGCGGCCACCGGGGAGCTGTTTTTT,CASSAATGELFF
.,TRBJ1-1,.,TRBV7-9,13,TGTGCCAGCAGCCTCAGGACAAATTCGGCAGCTTTCTTT,CASSLRTNSAAFF
.,TRBJ1-4,.,TRBV27,13,TGTGCCAGCAGTTTCCAGCCTAATGAAAAACTGTTTTTT,CASSFQPNEKLFF
.,TRBJ1-1,.,TRBV29-1,13,TGCAGCGCTAAGACAGACATGAACACTGAAGCTTTCTTT,CSAKTDMNTEAFF
few,TRBJ1-5,TRBD1,TRBV28,15,TGTGCCAGCACCTTAGGGACAGGGTGGGATCAGCCCCAGCATTTT,CASTLGTGWDQPQHF
.,TRBJ2-2,.,TRBV9,13,TGTGCCAGCAGCGTAGGCTGGGCCGGGGAGCTGTTTTTT,CASSVGWAGELFF
.,TRBJ1-2,TRBD1,TRBV7-6,15,TGTGCCAGCAGCTTAGAAGAGACAGGGGGAGATGGCTACACCTTC,CASSLEETGGDGYTF
.,TRBJ1-1,.,TRBV27,14,TGTGCCAGCAGTCCCTGGGCCTCGAACACTGAAGCTTTCTTT,CASSPWASNTEAFF
.,TRBJ2-2,.,TRBV28,15,TGTGCCAGCAGCCAGACGGACCCCAACACCGGGGAGCTGTTTTTT,CASSQTDPNTGELFF
.,TRBJ2-4,TRBD2,TRBV30,20,TGTGCCTGGACTGGCAGAGTGGGACTAGCGGGAGGGCTAGGCAAAAACATTCAGTACTTC,CAWTGRVGLAGGLGKNIQYF
.,TRBJ2-1,.,TRBV6-5,16,TGTGCCAGCAGTTACCGGGATACAATACCCTACAATGAGCAGTTCTTC,CASSYRDTIPYNEQFF
.,TRBJ2-3,.,TRBV20-1,11,TGCAGTGCTCATAGAGGGGATACGCAGTATTTT,CSAHRGDTQYF
.,TRBJ2-7,.,TRBV28,12,TGTGCCAGCACCTCACTAGCTCGTGAGCAGTACTTC,CASTSLAREQYF
.,TRBJ1-2,TRBD1,TRBV6-1,14,TGTGCCAGCAGTGAACAAGGTCAAACAGGGGTGAGCACCTTC,CASSEQGQTGVSTF
.,TRBJ1-1,.,TRBV7-9,15,TGTGCCAGCAGCACGACCTTCCCAGGGAGCACTGAAGCTTTCTTT,CASSTTFPGSTEAFF
few,TRBJ1-5,.,TRBV7-8,16,TGTGCCAGCAGCTTAGCGGCGTCCTATAGCAATCAGCCCCAGCATTTT,CASSLAASYSNQPQHF
.,TRBJ2-5,TRBD2,TRBV9,15,TGTGCCAGCAGCGTAGTAGCGGGACGTCAAGAGACCCAGTACTTC,CASSVVAGRQETQYF
.,TRBJ2-7,TRBD1,TRBV2,12,TGTGCCAGTCGACAGGGGACCTACGAGCAGTACTTC,CASRQGTYEQYF
.,TRBJ1-2,.,TRBV6-5,11,TGTGCCAGCAGTTTTCAGGGCGGCTACACCTTC,CASSFQGGYTF
.,TRBJ2-3,.,TRBV29-1,13,TGCAGCGTTTTCCGGGCGGCCACAGATACGCAGTATTTT,CSVFRAATDTQYF
.,TRBJ2-2,TRBD2,TRBV11-3,15,TGTGCCAGCAGTTCGCAGGGACTAGATGGCGGGGAGCTGTTTTTT,CASSSQGLDGGELFF
.,TRBJ2-7,.,TRBV19,13,TGTGCCAGTAGTCTAGGGACGCCCTACGAGCAGTACTTC,CASSLGTPYEQYF
.,TRBJ2-3,.,TRBV7-9,16,TGTGCCAGCAGCCTGGGGACTCCGTCATCCACAGATACGCAGTATTTT,CASSLGTPSSTDTQYF
.,TRBJ1-1,TRBD1,TRBV28,17,TGTGCCACCGGGCTGGGGACAGGTTCGGGATTTGACACTGAAGCTTTCTTT,CATGLGTGSGFDTEAFF
.,TRBJ2-5,.,TRBV27,10,TGTGCCTGCCTCGGAGAGACCCAGTACTTC,CACLGETQYF
.,TRBJ2-3,.,TRBV2,14,TGTGCCAGCGGGGGGCGGGACCCCACAGATACGCAGTATTTT,CASGGRDPTDTQYF
.,TRBJ2-3,.,TRBV7-3,13,TGTGCCAGCAGCTCCGGGTCCACAGATACGCAGTATTTT,CASSSGSTDTQYF
.,TRBJ2-7,.,TRBV7-6,11,TGTGCCAGCGGCCCTGTCTACGAGCAGTACTTC,CASGPVYEQYF
few,TRBJ1-2,.,TRBV5-1,13,TGCGCCAGCGGGCAGGGTATCAACTATGGCTACACCTTC,CASGQGINYGYTF
.,TRBJ1-5,TRBD1,TRBV18,16,TGTGCCAGCTCACCGGGACAGGGAACATTAAATCAGCCCCAGCATTTT,CASSPGQGTLNQPQHF
once,TRBJ1-2,TRBD1,TRBV4-2,14,TGTGCCAGCAGCCCGGGGACAGGGGAGTATGGCTACACCTTC,CASSPGTGEYGYTF
.,TRBJ1-1,.,TRBV15,18,TGTGCCACCAGCAGAGGAGCCAGGTTAAGGAAGGGGGGCACTGAAGCTTTCTTT,CATSRGARLRKGGTEAFF
.,TRBJ1-3,TRBD1,TRBV28,15,TGTGCCAGCAGCCCGGACAGGGGGTTTGGAAACACCATATATTTT,CASSPDRGFGNTIYF
.,TRBJ1-3,.,TRBV5-1,13,TGCGCCAGCAGCTTGGATGATGGAAACACCATATATTTT,CASSLDDGNTIYF
once,TRBJ2-7,TRBD2,TRBV30,18,TGTGCCTGGAGTGTACGTCGACTAGCGGGGGGGCCCTCCTACGAGCAGTACTTC,CAWSVRRLAGGPSYEQYF
once,TRBJ2-1,TRBD2,TRBV11-2,17,TGTGCCAGCAGCTTAAGGGCGGGGGACGGACCCTTCAATGAGCAGTTCTTC,CASSLRAGDGPFNEQFF
.,TRBJ1-2,TRBD1,TRBV5-4,17,TGTGCCAGCAGATTCGTAGGGGGCCCCGGTAAGAGGTATGGCTACACCTTC,CASRFVGGPGKRYGYTF